The clone carrying this T cell receptor beta chain was recorded at least ten times. Its antigen is currently unknown. The entry originates in a study of T-cell reconstitution after alpha-beta-depleted transplantation in children. Study outcomes and limitations: About two months after transplant, alpha-beta T cells reportedly came from several hundred expanded graft clones. Some patients owed their high day-60 TCRbeta diversity to surviving recipient T cells and thymic progenitors. Once a year had passed after transplant, T-cell counts and diversity came mostly from newly produced T cells.

Unique molecular identifiers featured in how the TCRbeta library was prepared. TCRdb re-analysed the PCR reads in MiXCR, keeping a single row per CDR3 protein. Of fewer than 250,000 distinct CDR3 sequences detected, just under 8.5% appear once; the ten largest clones hold 6% to 7%. Trimming left V 3 bases short and J 4 bases short, with 10 bases between. Germline CDR1 ENHRY, CDR2 SYGVKD. This CDR3 has 14 amino acids. The rearrangement uses TRBV10-3 and TRBJ1-3; D is perhaps TRBD1 (5 bases). The specimen comprised PBMCs, mostly from graft donor cells, sampled 180 days after TCRalphabeta/CD19-depleted stem cell transplant. The source of this sequence is a male patient younger than 18 who had a stem cell transplant for acute lymphoblastic leukemia, so the T cells may come from the graft donor. For the CDR3, the DNA is TGTGCCATCAGTGACAGGGTAGCCGGAAACACCATATATTTT. Translating gives CAISDRVAGNTIYF.